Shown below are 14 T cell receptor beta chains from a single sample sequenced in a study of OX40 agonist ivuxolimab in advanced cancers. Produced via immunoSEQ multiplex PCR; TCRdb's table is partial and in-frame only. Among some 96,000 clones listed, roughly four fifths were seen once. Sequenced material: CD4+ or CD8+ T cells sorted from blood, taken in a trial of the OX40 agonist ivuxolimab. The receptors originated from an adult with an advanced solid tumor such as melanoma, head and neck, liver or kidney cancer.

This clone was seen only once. CDR3 coding DNA: TGTGCCAGTCGACTGACCCGTCCAGGGAACACTGAAGCTTTCTTT. Translation: CASRLTRPGNTEAFF. The V call is TRBV6-5, the J call TRBJ1-1; no clear D gene. CDR1 is MNHEY, CDR2 SVGAGI, per germline. V was clipped by 9 bases and J by 1 base, with 18 bases between them. The CDR3 is 15 residues long.

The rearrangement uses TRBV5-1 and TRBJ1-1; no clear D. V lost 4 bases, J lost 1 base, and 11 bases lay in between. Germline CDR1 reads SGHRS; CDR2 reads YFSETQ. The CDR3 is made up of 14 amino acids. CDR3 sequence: CASSPVNQNTEAFF. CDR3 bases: TGCGCCAGCAGCCCGGTTAACCAGAACACTGAAGCTTTCTTT.

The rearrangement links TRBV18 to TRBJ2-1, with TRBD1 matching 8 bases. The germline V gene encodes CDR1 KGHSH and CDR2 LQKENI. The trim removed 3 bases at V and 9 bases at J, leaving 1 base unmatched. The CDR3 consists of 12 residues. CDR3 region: CASSPDRVEQFF. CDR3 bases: TGTGCCAGCTCACCGGACAGGGTTGAGCAGTTCTTC.

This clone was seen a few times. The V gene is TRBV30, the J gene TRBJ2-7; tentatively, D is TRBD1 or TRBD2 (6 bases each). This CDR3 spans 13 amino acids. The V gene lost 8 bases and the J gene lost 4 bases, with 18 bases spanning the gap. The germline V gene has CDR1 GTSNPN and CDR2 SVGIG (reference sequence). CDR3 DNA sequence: TGTGCCCGGGGGCAAACAGGATTGTACGAGCAGTACTTC. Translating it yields CARGQTGLYEQYF.

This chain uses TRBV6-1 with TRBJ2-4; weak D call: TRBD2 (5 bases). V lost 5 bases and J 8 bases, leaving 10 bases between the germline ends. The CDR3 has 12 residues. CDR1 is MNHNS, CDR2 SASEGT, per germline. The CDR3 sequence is CASSPTEDIQYF. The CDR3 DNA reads TGTGCCAGCAGTCCCACGGAGGACATTCAGTACTTC.

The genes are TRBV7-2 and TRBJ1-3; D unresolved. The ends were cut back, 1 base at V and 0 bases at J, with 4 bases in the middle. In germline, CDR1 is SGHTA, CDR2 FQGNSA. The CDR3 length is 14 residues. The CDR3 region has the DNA TGTGCCAGCAGCTTAGTGGGCTCTGGAAACACCATATATTTT. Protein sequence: CASSLVGSGNTIYF.

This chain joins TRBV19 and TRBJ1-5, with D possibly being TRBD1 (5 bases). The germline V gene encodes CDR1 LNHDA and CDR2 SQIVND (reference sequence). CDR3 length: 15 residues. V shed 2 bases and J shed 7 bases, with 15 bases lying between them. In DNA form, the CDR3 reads TGTGCCAGTAGTATATGGGGGGAGAAGGGCCAGCCCCAGCATTTT. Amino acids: CASSIWGEKGQPQHF.

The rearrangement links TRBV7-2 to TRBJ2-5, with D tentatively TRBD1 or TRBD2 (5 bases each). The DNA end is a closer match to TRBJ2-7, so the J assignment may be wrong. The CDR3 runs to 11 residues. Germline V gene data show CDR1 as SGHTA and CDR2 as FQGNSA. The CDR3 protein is CASTSGGEQYF. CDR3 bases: TGTGCCAGCACCAGTGGGGGCGAGCAGTACTTC.

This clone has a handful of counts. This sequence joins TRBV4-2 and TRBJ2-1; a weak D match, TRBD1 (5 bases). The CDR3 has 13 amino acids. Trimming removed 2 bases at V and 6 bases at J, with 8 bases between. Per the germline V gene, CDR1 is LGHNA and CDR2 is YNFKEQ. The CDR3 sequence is CASSQRGGNEQFF. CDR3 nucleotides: TGTGCCAGCAGCCAAAGGGGCGGCAATGAGCAGTTCTTC.

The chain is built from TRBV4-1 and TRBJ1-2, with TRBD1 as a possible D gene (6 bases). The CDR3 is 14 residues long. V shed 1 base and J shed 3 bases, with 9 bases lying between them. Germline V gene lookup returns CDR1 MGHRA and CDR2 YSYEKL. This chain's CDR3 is CASSQGGADYGYTF. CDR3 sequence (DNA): TGCGCCAGCAGCCAAGGGGGGGCGGACTATGGCTACACCTTC.

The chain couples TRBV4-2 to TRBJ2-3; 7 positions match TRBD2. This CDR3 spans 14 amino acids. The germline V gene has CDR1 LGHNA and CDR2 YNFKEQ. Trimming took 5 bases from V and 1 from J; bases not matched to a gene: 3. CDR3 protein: CASSGAGRTDTQYF. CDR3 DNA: TGTGCCAGCAGCGGAGCGGGACGCACAGATACGCAGTATTTT.

CDR3 nucleotides: TGTGCCAGCAGGCGAGACAGGGGCATGTATGAGCAGTTCTTC. Translating it yields CASRRDRGMYEQFF. This chain connects TRBV6-4 to TRBJ2-1, with 8 bases aligning to TRBD1. CDR1 and CDR2 from the germline V gene are MRHNA and SNTAGT. The trim removed 6 bases at V and 8 bases at J, leaving 9 bases unmatched. The CDR3 spans 14 residues.

DNA of the CDR3: TGTGCCAGCAGCTCCTCCCCCGGGACTCGGGGGTTGGATACGCAGTATTTT. Its protein product is CASSSSPGTRGLDTQYF. This chain connects TRBV7-3 to TRBJ2-3, with D possibly TRBD2 on 6 matching bases. The CDR3 is 17 amino acids. Germline V gene sequence: CDR1 SGHTA, CDR2 FQGTGA. Trimming stripped 4 bases from V and 6 bases from J, with 23 bases between.

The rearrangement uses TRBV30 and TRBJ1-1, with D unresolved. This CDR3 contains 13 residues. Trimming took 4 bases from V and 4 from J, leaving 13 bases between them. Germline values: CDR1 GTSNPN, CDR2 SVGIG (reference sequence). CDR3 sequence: CAWTPGPGTEAFF. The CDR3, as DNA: TGTGCCTGGACCCCTGGTCCGGGCACTGAAGCTTTCTTT.